This TCR beta chain was documented in a study of regulatory T cells in long-lasting Graves disease. The V and J ends lost 3 bases and 0 bases, in that order; junction bases with no gene match: 6. CDR1 LNHDA and CDR2 SQIVND come from the germline V gene (reference sequence). The CDR3 extends over 17 amino acids. TCR beta libraries were built with iRepertoire HTBI primers and Arm-PCR of CDR3 regions. A single record per CDR3 protein comes from TCRdb applying MiXCR to the multiplex PCR reads. The sample shows 550,000 or so distinct CDR3 sequences, approximately 12% of them seen only once. Time point indicated: newly diagnosed GD, antithyroid drugs for less than 3 months. Extracted PBMC RNA gave rise to the TCR library. The data were also submitted as part of a second study, on T cells in Graves' hyperthyroidism and ophthalmopathy.

The chain recombines TRBV19 with TRBJ2-1, with 9 bases that match TRBD2. The source is a woman under 40 with Graves disease. The source material was peripheral blood mononuclear cells (PBMCs), sampled at new diagnosis, from a patient treated with antithyroid drugs. The CDR3: CASSIFASGTSYNEQFF. DNA of the CDR3: TGTGCCAGTAGTATCTTCGCTAGCGGGACCTCCTACAATGAGCAGTTCTTC.